Sequencing of this T cell receptor (beta chain) was carried out in a study of OX40 agonist ivuxolimab in advanced cancers. Across the whole study: Mean age about 60 years, range about 23 to 80; about 81% male. Study-level points and caveats: Some of the nonresponding patients also showed low levels of normalized T-cell clonal expansion. CD4+ and CD8+ T cells in blood underwent clonal expansion by week 6 at 0.1 to 3.0 mg/kg. Researchers did not determine the expanded peripheral T cells' antigen specificity.

Germline assignment: CDR1 MDHEN and CDR2 SYDVKM. The ends lost 5 bases at V and 2 bases at J; junction bases unmatched: 7. The CDR3 length is 15 residues. Concerning this clone itself: Its antigen is as yet unknown.

The method was immunoSEQ multiplex PCR; TCRdb's version includes in-frame clones alone and lacks a portion of them. The sample lists about 64,000 clones; about 87% were seen once. The TCR sequence derives from an adult with an advanced solid tumor such as melanoma, head and neck, liver or kidney cancer. The chain carries TRBV28 and TRBJ2-5, with 8 bases identical to TRBD2. The sequencing here drew on CD4+ or CD8+ T cells sorted from blood, taken in a trial of the OX40 agonist ivuxolimab. The CDR3 sequence is CASSPPTSGQETQYF. Written as DNA, the CDR3 is TGTGCCAGCAGTCCCCCTACTAGCGGACAAGAGACCCAGTACTTC.